This T cell receptor (beta chain) came from a study of cytomegalovirus exposure and HLA in healthy donors. CDR1 is LNHDA, CDR2 SQIVND, per germline (reference sequence). V was shortened by 1 base and J by 3 bases, with 9 bases between the two germline ends. The CDR3 contains 14 residues. Researchers ran the PCR with 60 Vbeta and 13 Jbeta primers. The method was immunoSEQ multiplex PCR; TCRdb's version includes in-frame clones alone and lacks a portion of them. The profile covers fewer than 250,000 clones, with 75% to 90% appearing a single time and over 1% taken by the ten largest. The rearrangement links TRBV19 to TRBJ1-1; no reliable D call. The clonotype was recovered from a man aged 25 to 45 in good health and CMV-seronegative. The sequenced sample was PBMCs. CDR3 region: CASSIGFGYTEAFF. In nucleotides, the CDR3 is TGTGCCAGTAGTATAGGGTTCGGGTACACTGAAGCTTTCTTT.